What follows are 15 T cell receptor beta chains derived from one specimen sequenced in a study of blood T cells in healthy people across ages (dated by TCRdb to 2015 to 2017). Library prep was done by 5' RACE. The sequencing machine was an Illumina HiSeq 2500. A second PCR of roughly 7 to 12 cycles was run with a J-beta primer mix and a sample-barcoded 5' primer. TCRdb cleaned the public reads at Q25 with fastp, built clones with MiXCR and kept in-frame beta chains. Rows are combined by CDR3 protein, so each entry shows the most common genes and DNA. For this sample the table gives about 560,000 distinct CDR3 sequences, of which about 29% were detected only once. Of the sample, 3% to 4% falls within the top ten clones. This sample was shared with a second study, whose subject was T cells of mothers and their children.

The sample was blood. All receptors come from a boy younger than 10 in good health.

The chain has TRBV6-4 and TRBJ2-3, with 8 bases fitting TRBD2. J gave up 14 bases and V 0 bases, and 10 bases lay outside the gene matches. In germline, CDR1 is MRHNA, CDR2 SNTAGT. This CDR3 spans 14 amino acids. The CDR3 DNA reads TGTGCCAGCAGTGACTCCCCCACGGGACTAGTTTTGTATTTT. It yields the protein CASSDSPTGLVLYF.

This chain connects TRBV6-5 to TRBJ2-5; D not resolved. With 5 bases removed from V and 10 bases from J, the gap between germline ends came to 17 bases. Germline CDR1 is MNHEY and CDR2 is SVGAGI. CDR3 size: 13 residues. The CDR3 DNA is TGTGCCAGCAGTAATACTGGGTTAGAGGACCAGTACTTC. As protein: CASSNTGLEDQYF.

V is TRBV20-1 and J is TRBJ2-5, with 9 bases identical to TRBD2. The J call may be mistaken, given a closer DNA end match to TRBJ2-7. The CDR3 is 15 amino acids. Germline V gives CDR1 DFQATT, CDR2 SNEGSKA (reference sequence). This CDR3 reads CSAAPIAGDPYEQYF. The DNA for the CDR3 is TGCAGTGCTGCCCCGATAGCGGGGGATCCCTACGAGCAGTACTTC.

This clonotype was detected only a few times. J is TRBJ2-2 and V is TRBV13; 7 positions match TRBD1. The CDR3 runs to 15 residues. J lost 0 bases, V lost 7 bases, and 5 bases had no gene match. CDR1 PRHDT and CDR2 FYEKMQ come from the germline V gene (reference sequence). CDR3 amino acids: CASTGTETNTGELFF. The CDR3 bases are TGTGCCAGCACGGGGACAGAAACGAACACCGGGGAGCTGTTTTTT.

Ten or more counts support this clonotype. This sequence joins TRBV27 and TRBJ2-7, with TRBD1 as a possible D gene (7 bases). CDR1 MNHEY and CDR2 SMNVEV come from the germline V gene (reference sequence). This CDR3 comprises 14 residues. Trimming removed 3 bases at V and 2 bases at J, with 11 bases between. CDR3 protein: CASSLGGQTYEQYF. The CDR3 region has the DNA TGTGCCAGCAGTTTGGGGGGACAGACCTACGAGCAGTACTTC.

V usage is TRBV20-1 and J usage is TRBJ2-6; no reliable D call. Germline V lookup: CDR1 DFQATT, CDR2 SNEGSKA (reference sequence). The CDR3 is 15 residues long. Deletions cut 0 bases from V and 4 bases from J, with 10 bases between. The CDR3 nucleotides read TGCAGTGCTAGAGATCAAAGGAGAGGGGCCAACGTCCTGACTTTC. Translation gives CSARDQRRGANVLTF.

The CDR3 DNA reads as TGCGCCAGCAGCCAAGATCTAACGGGCCTAGGCAATGAGCAGTTCTTC. The encoded protein is CASSQDLTGLGNEQFF. V usage is TRBV4-3 and J usage is TRBJ2-1; D gene unclear. V was trimmed by 0 bases and J by 6 bases, leaving 15 bases between them. This CDR3 has 16 residues. Germline loops: CDR1 LGHNA, CDR2 YSLEER.

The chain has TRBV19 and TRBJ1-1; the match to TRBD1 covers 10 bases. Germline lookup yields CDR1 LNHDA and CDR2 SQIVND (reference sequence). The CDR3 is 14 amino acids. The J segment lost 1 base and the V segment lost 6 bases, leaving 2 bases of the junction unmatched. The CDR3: CASRTGGKNTEAFF. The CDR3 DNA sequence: TGTGCCAGTAGGACAGGGGGCAAGAACACTGAAGCTTTCTTT. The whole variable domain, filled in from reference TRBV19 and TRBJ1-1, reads DGGITQSPKYLFRKEGQNVTLSCEQNLNHDAMYWYRQDPGQGLRLIYYSQIVNDFQKGDIAEGYSVSREKKESFPLTVTSAQKNPTAFYLCASRTGGKNTEAFFGQGTRLTVV.

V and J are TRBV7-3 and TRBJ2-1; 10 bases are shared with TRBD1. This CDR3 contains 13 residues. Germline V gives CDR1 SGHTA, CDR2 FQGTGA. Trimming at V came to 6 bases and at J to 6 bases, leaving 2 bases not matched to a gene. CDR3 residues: CASSWTGGNEQFF. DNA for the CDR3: TGTGCCAGCAGTTGGACAGGGGGCAATGAGCAGTTCTTC.

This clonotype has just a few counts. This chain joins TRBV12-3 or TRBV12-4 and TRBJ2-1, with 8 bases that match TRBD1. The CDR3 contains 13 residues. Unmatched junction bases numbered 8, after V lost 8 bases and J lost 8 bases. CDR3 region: CASGVGRGHEQFF. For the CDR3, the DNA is TGTGCCAGCGGGGTTGGCAGGGGGCATGAGCAGTTCTTC.

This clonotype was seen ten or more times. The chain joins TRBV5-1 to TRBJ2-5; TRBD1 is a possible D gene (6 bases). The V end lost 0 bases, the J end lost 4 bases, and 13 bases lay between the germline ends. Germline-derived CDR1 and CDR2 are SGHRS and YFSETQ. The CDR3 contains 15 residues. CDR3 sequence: CASSLDRVGLETQYF. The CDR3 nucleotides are TGCGCCAGCAGCTTGGACAGGGTAGGGCTAGAGACCCAGTACTTC. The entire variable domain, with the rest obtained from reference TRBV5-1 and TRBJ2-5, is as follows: KAGVTQTPRYLIKTRGQQVTLSCSPISGHRSVSWYQQTPGQGLQFLFEYFSETQRNKGNFPGRFSGRQFSNSRSEMNVSTLELGDSALYLCASSLDRVGLETQYFGPGTRLLVL.

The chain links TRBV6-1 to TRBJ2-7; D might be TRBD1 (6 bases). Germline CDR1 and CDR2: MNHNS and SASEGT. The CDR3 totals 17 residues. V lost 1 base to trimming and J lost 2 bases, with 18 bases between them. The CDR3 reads CASSEEFMGATAYEQYF. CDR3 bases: TGTGCCAGCAGTGAAGAATTCATGGGGGCGACCGCCTACGAGCAGTACTTC.

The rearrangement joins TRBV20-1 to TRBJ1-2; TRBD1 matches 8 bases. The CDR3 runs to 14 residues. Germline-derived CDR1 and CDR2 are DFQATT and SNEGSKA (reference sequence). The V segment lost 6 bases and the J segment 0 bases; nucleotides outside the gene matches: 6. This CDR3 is CSALGQGTNYGYTF. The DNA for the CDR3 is TGCAGTGCCCTTGGACAGGGAACTAACTATGGCTACACCTTC.

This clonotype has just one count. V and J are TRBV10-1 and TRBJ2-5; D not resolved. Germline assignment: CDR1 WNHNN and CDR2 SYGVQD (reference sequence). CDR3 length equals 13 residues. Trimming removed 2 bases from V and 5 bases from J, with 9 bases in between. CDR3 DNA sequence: TGCGCCAGCAGTGAGGGGCCTCTGGAGACCCAGTACTTC. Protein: CASSEGPLETQYF.

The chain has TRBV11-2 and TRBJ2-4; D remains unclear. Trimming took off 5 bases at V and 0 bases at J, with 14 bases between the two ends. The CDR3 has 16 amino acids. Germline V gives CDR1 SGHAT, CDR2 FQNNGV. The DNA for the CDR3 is TGTGCCAGCAGCGTCGGCCCTCGACTAGCCAAAAACATTCAGTACTTC. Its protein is CASSVGPRLAKNIQYF.